Here is one T cell receptor (beta chain) with its context. As yet, its antigen is unknown. The data were taken from a study of shared clonotypes between healthy human individuals. Study results and caveats: Sample collection involved blood only; tissue repertoires are likely different.

This table comes from immunoSEQ multiplex PCR, and its TCRdb copy is limited to in-frame clones, with some not included. Of around 2.5 million clones listed, roughly 93% are singletons. Researchers partitioned CD4+ cells into CD45RA+ naive and CD45RA-negative memory subsets. The sample was naive CD4+ T cells from PBMCs. Subset given: CD45RA+ positively selected. The source is a man aged 18 to 29 in good health. Some clones in this sample may be carry-over from other donors' samples.

CDR3 bases: TGTGCCAGCAGTTTACCGGGGATCACCTACGAGCAGTACTTC. Translated, it gives CASSLPGITYEQYF. The chain recombines TRBV28 with TRBJ2-7, with a possible D match to TRBD2 (5 bases). This CDR3 is 14 amino acids long. Trimming left V 2 bases short and J 2 bases short, with 10 bases between. Germline V gene sequence: CDR1 MDHEN, CDR2 SYDVKM.